This T cell receptor (beta chain) is from a study of cytomegalovirus exposure and HLA in healthy donors. The PCR contained 60 Vbeta and 13 Jbeta primers. Sequencing was performed with immunoSEQ multiplex PCR; in TCRdb, only in-frame clones are kept and a portion is missing. The sample has about 120,000 clones; 77% are singletons. V lost 7 bases to trimming and J lost 5 bases; unmatched junction nucleotides: 13. Germline loops: CDR1 MNHEY, CDR2 SMNVEV (reference sequence). The CDR3 is 15 residues long. Nominally healthy donors were sampled, though unrecorded immune exposures were likely. Findings and caveats of the study: Previously analyzed data showed that most TCR beta V segments were productive at a frequency of about 87% or about 30%. Later analysis associated a missense DCLRE1C variant with TCR beta V- and J-gene trimming.

As to this clone: Its antigen is not identified.

This clonotype originated in a human donor in good health. Sequencing was carried out using PBMCs. The rearrangement links TRBV27 to TRBJ2-5; TRBD2 matches at 7 bases. The CDR3 bases are TGTGCCAGCAAAGGCGTAGGGGAGGGAGTGGAGACCCAGTACTTC. Translated, it gives CASKGVGEGVETQYF.